Reported below is one TCR beta chain. Using its own MiXCR run on the RT-PCR reads, TCRdb lists one record per CDR3 protein. The sample holds about 680,000 distinct CDR3 sequences; approximately 15% are singletons and the top ten take 3.6%. This CDR3 has 14 residues. Between the trimmed V and J ends, which lost 3 bases and 1 base, there was a span of 9 bases. CDR1 DFQATT and CDR2 SNEGSKA come from the germline V gene (reference sequence). The sequenced material came from memory CD4+ T cells from blood. This TCR derives from a female donor in good health, serving as a healthy control. V and J are TRBV20-1 and TRBJ2-2, with D maybe TRBD2 (5 bases). The CDR3 region is CSASRTLNTGELFF. In DNA form, the CDR3 reads TGCAGTGCTAGTAGGACTTTGAACACCGGGGAGCTGTTTTTT.